This entry features one T cell receptor (beta chain) sequence. This clonotype was counted many times. Its target antigen remains unknown. No qualities accompany the bases; no much larger clone lies one base away. To synthesize cDNA, template-switch 5'RACE was performed with a primer carrying a 10-nucleotide random unique molecular identifier so that each TCR transcript was tagged. Over 180 million TCR-beta sequences, covering 15-18 subjects, were produced in each sequencing run. The RNeasy kit was used for extraction of total RNA. The KAPA Real-time Library Amplification kit was used to amplify TCR-beta VDJ regions with primers targeting the TCR constant region and the 5'RACE anchor. A first PCR added sample indexes and Illumina adaptors, and a second PCR then raised library yield. The roughly 650 bp TCR product was size-selected on a 2% E-gel SizeSelection system after Ampure bead purification. Library quality was checked on a Bioanalyzer, concentration was measured with Qubit, and libraries were quantified with the Kapa Library Quantification kit before pooling. An Illumina HiSeq 2500 was used to sequence the libraries paired-end at 2 x 150 bp. To increase sequence diversity, roughly 24-32% phiX was spiked into each library pool. As for the authors' bioinformatics: The quality-filtered reads were processed with the UMI-based MiGEC pipeline, whose error correction step removed more than 80% of the raw TCR sequences. IMGT germline references were used for alignment of VDJ genes, and clonotypes were defined by a unique CDR3 amino acid sequence together with V-J genes. Clonal expansion, Shannon diversity and CDR3 relatedness were evaluated with VDJtools (CalcPairwiseDistances, ClusterSamples), while phylogenetic trees were built in CLCbio workbench. Expanded clones were defined as having at least 8 unique UMIs, based on coefficient-of-variation modelling across technical triplicates. TCRdb itself trimmed the public reads at Q25 with fastp, ran MiXCR and retained productive beta chains. Every distinct CDR3 protein forms one entry, paired with its most common genes and DNA. The V and J calls, along with clone size, are taken from TCRdb and not from the paper's own processing. The sample table contains about 39,000 distinct CDR3 sequences; only one count was recorded for 6.5% to 8.5% of them. Approximately 5.7% of the sample lies in the top ten.

The data stem from a study of neurological immune-mediated disorders (dated by TCRdb to between 2017 and 2020). Study-wide context: The study compared peripheral blood TCR-beta repertoires of HTLV-I-associated myelopathy (HAM/TSP) patients, multiple sclerosis patients and healthy controls using UMI-based sequencing. The roughly 100 TCR-beta libraries included longitudinal samples, technical triplicates and paired sorted CD4+ and CD8+ T-cell subsets alongside PBMC samples. Of the approximately 70 subjects in the cohort, around 14 were HAM/TSP patients, approximately 35 were multiple sclerosis patients, and around 20 were healthy controls.

Broad study findings and their caveats: Across subjects, expanded clones never shared an identical CDR3 amino acid sequence, which suggests that the TCR-beta repertoires in every group were private. TCR clonal expansion was highest in HAM/TSP patients and lowest in MS patients, with MS patients falling below even healthy controls.

CDR1 and CDR2 are drawn from the germline V gene (reference sequence): SEHNR, FQNEAQ. The CDR3 contains 13 residues, cysteine and phenylalanine counted. The read is trimmed to its CDR3 DNA, 39 bases read in frame from base 1. V has 5 bases trimmed and J has 4 bases trimmed; junction bases matching no gene number 2. Blood bank volunteers in Maryland, USA served as the healthy controls. TCR libraries for sorted subsets were made from under 1.1 million sorted CD4+ or CD8+ T cells. Peripheral blood was subjected to Ficoll-Hypaque density gradient centrifugation to isolate PBMCs, which were then cryopreserved in liquid nitrogen. The study also sequenced paired sorted CD4+ and CD8+ subsets from healthy controls, HAM/TSP patients and MS patients.

The sample consisted of CD4+ T cells from blood. Recombination joined TRBV7-9 with TRBJ1-1; 9 central bases correspond to TRBD1. The sequence came from a man aged 50 to 60 in good health. The CDR3 is CASSEGQGTEAFF. The DNA reads as follows: TGTGCCAGCAGCGAGGGACAGGGCACTGAAGCTTTCTTT.